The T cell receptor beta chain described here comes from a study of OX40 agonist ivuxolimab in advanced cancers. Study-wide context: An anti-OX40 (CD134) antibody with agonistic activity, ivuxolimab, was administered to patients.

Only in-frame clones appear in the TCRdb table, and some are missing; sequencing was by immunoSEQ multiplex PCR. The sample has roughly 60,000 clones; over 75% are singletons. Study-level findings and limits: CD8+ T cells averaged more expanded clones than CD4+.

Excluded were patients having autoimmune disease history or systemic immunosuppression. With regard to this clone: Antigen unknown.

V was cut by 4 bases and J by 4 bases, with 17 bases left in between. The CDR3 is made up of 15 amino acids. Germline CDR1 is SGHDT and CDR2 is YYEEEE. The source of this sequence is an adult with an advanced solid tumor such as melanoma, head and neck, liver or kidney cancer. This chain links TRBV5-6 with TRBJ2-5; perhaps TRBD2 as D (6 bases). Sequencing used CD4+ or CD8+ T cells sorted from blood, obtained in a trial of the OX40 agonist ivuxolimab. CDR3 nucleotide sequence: TGTGCCAGCAGCCCCTTTCCGGGGGAGAGAGAGACCCAGTACTTC. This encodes CASSPFPGERETQYF. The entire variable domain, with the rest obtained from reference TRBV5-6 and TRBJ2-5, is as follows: DAGVTQSPTHLIKTRGQQVTLRCSPKSGHDTVSWYQQALGQGPQFIFQYYEEEERQRGNFPDRFSGHQFPNYSSELNVNALLLGDSALYLCASSPFPGERETQYFGPGTRLLVL.